This T cell receptor beta chain was identified in a study of neurological immune-mediated disorders. The unsorted libraries were made from 2 million PBMCs kept at -80 C. The ends lost 7 bases at V and 1 base at J; junction bases unmatched: 12. Germline V gene sequence: CDR1 SQVTM, CDR2 ANQGSEA. This CDR3 is built from 16 residues. The authors made cDNA by 5'RACE with 10-nucleotide random UMIs. The yield of each sequencing run was over 180 million TCR-beta sequences from 15-18 subjects. TCRdb used MiXCR to reprocess the 5' RACE reads, holding one entry per CDR3 protein. The sample consists of about 27,000 distinct CDR3 sequences, 20% to 25% of them appearing once.

The V gene is TRBV29-1, the J gene TRBJ2-1, with 8 bases lining up with TRBD2. The sequence came from a woman aged 55 to 70 in good health. Sequenced input: PBMCs. The CDR3: CSAAALGRASYNEQFF. In DNA, the CDR3 is TGCAGCGCGGCCGCGCTCGGGAGGGCGTCCTACAATGAGCAGTTCTTC.